This entry lists 16 T cell receptor beta chains sequenced from one sample in a study of blood T cells in healthy people across ages. Primers used in a second PCR of about 7 to 12 cycles were a sample-barcoded 5' primer and a J-beta primer mix. TCRdb re-called the 5' RACE reads through MiXCR, storing one row per CDR3 protein. This sample carries about 650,000 distinct CDR3 sequences, about 30% of them seen once, and the ten largest clones take 15% to 19%. The sequencing input was blood. The source is a woman of 80 years or more in good health.

The genes are TRBV27 and TRBJ2-3, with TRBD2 matching 10 bases. CDR3 length: 16 amino acids. Germline V gene lookup returns CDR1 MNHEY and CDR2 SMNVEV (reference sequence). V gave up 4 bases and J gave up 7 bases; unmatched junction bases: 11. The CDR3 sequence is CASSSHQREGPYTQYF. The CDR3 bases are TGTGCCAGCAGTTCCCATCAGCGGGAGGGCCCCTATACGCAGTATTTT.

CDR3 DNA: TGTGCCAGCAGCACACCCGGAACAGGGCGTCGTGAGACCCAGTACTTC. Amino acids: CASSTPGTGRRETQYF. J is TRBJ2-5 and V is TRBV5-5; possibly TRBD1 for D (6 bases). Per the germline V gene, CDR1 is SGHKS and CDR2 is YYEKEE (reference sequence). This CDR3 is built from 16 residues. V was clipped by 4 bases and J by 5 bases, with 21 bases between them.

This clonotype was detected many times. Mismatch with germline at one junction end may stem from a read error. The genes are TRBV27 and TRBJ2-1; the D gene is possibly TRBD2 (6 bases). The germline CDR1 and CDR2 sequences are MNHEY and SMNVEV (reference sequence). The CDR3 is 14 amino acids. This CDR3 reads CASSLRDSHNEQFF. CDR3 bases: TGTGCCAGCAGTTTACGGGACTCCCACAATGAGCAGTTCTTC.

Details on this clonotype: At one end the junction does not follow the germline gene, possibly because of a read error. The chain recombines TRBV20-1 with TRBJ2-1, with 11 bases fitting TRBD2. This CDR3 region has 17 residues. The germline CDR1 and CDR2 sequences are DFQATT and SNEGSKA (reference sequence). The CDR3: CSARGNSGRADDNEQFF. In nucleotides, the CDR3 is TGCAGTGCAAGAGGGAATAGCGGGAGGGCCGATGACAATGAGCAGTTCTTC.

The J gene is TRBJ2-5, the V gene TRBV6-2 or TRBV6-3, with D perhaps matching TRBD2 (7 bases). Germline CDR1 is MNHEY and CDR2 is SVGEGT. The CDR3 covers 13 residues. CDR3 protein: CAGRGGGLGEQYF. DNA for the CDR3: TGTGCAGGACGAGGGGGGGGCCTTGGTGAGCAGTACTTC.

A word on this clonotype: One base away lies a much larger clone, so this may be a sequencing read error. The genes are TRBV3-1 and TRBJ2-7; D is uncertain. The last part of the DNA fits TRBJ2-4 better; the J call may be wrong. This CDR3 comprises 15 residues. Germline V CDR1 and CDR2: LGHDT, YNNKEL (reference sequence). CDR3 sequence (DNA): TGTGCCAACAGCCAAGATTCTGGACGAATAAACATTCAGTACTTC. Protein: CANSQDSGRINIQYF.

A remark on this clonotype: A much larger clonotype is one base distant, so this may be a read error. The chain links TRBV4-1 to TRBJ2-5; possible D gene TRBD1, 6 bases. Trimming removed 4 bases from V and 11 bases from J, with 29 bases in between. Germline values: CDR1 MGHRA, CDR2 YSYEKL. The CDR3 length is 17 residues. In DNA, the CDR3 is TGCGCCAGCAGCCCTCTCCCCACTAGGGGGTACACCCATGAGCAGTACTTC. Translated, it gives CASSPLPTRGYTHEQYF.

As DNA, the CDR3 is TGTGCCTCGGGGCCTCGGAAGGCTGAAGCTTTCTTT. The encoded protein is CASGPRKAEAFF. The V and J genes are TRBV30 and TRBJ1-1; TRBD1 might be the D (5 bases). This CDR3 has 12 residues. The germline V gene encodes CDR1 GTSNPN and CDR2 SVGIG (reference sequence). Trimming took 7 bases from V and 6 from J, leaving 15 bases between them.

Note on this clonotype: One base away lies a much larger clone, so this may be a sequencing read error. The chain is built from TRBV6-6 and TRBJ2-5; 10 nucleotides line up with TRBD2. CDR1 and CDR2 from the germline V gene are MNHNY and SVGAGI (reference sequence). The CDR3 length is 17 residues. The V and J ends lost 1 base and 4 bases, in that order; junction bases with no gene match: 9. Written as DNA, the CDR3 is TGTGCCAGCAGTTACTGGGAGAGCGGGGGGGCCAGAGAGACCCAGTACTTC. Translation gives CASSYWESGGARETQYF.

This clonotype was detected a few times. At one boundary the junction diverges from the germline segment, which might be a read error. This rearrangement joins TRBV5-1 to TRBJ2-6, with D possibly called TRBD1 or TRBD2 (5 bases each). CDR3 length equals 16 residues. Germline V gene lookup returns CDR1 SGHRS and CDR2 YFSETQ. CDR3 coding DNA: TGCGCCAGCAGCTTGGGAGGGGCAGGTGGGGCCAACGTCCGGACTTTC. The encoded protein is CASSLGGAGGANVRTF.

This clonotype occurred many times. The J gene is TRBJ1-2, the V gene TRBV27; unclear D gene. V was shortened by 3 bases and J by 6 bases, with 14 bases between the two germline ends. Per the germline V gene, CDR1 is MNHEY and CDR2 is SMNVEV (reference sequence). There are 14 residues in the CDR3. CDR3 bases: TGTGCCAGCAGTTTGCTAGGAGGCATCGATGGCTACACCTTC. Translating gives CASSLLGGIDGYTF.

J is TRBJ1-2 and V is TRBV7-9; 8 bases agree with TRBD1. The V and J ends lost 2 bases and 6 bases, in that order; junction bases with no gene match: 8. The CDR3 consists of 15 residues. Germline V lookup: CDR1 SEHNR, CDR2 FQNEAQ (reference sequence). CDR3 DNA: TGTGCCAGCAGCTTATCGGACAGGGTGGGGAATGGCTACACCTTC. Residues: CASSLSDRVGNGYTF.

The gene calls are TRBV5-1 and TRBJ2-7; maybe TRBD2 (7 bases). Germline V gene data show CDR1 as SGHRS and CDR2 as YFSETQ. There are 17 residues in the CDR3. The ends were cut back, 3 bases at V and 0 bases at J, with 19 bases in the middle. This chain's CDR3 is CASSYGGGGASSYEQYF. The CDR3 DNA follows: TGCGCCAGCAGCTACGGGGGCGGGGGCGCGAGCTCCTACGAGCAGTACTTC.

The chain combines TRBV12-3 or TRBV12-4 with TRBJ1-1; perhaps TRBD1 as D (6 bases). V lost 11 bases and J 0 bases, leaving 16 bases between the germline ends. The CDR3 totals 14 residues. In nucleotides, the CDR3 is TGTGCCGGCAAACCCTGGACAGTGAACACTGAAGCTTTCTTT. Amino acid sequence: CAGKPWTVNTEAFF.

In its sample, this clonotype was seen many times. This chain links TRBV20-1 with TRBJ2-3; 10 positions agree with TRBD2. Germline CDR1 DFQATT, CDR2 SNEGSKA (reference sequence). V shed 3 bases and J 1 base; nucleotides not matched to a gene: 4. The CDR3 is made up of 15 amino acids. The CDR3 DNA reads as TGCAGTGCTAGGGCTAGCGGGAGAGGCACAGATACGCAGTATTTT. This gives the protein CSARASGRGTDTQYF.

The genes are TRBV7-2 and TRBJ2-4, with 7 bases identical to TRBD2. CDR3 length equals 15 residues. V shed 5 bases, J shed 6 bases, and the junction held 10 bases outside the gene matches. Germline V gives CDR1 SGHTA, CDR2 FQGNSA. In DNA, the CDR3 is TGTGCCAGCAGCCCCGGCGGGCCTAGCGGAAACATTCAGTACTTC. Translated, it gives CASSPGGPSGNIQYF.